The clone carrying this T cell receptor (beta chain) came up a few times. Its cognate antigen is unknown. This specimen belongs to a study of T cells after yellow fever vaccination. UMIs were added to TCR cDNA along with a universal primer site when it was made by 5'RACE template switching. One entry per CDR3 protein, called by TCRdb with MiXCR from the 5' RACE reads. The table has 350,000 to 450,000 distinct CDR3 sequences, about 19% seen once. Overall study findings and caveats: Boosting was followed by the reappearance of most primary-vaccination clones (roughly 96% CD4, more than 70% CD8). A weaker but faster secondary response was observed, peaking on day 5 versus 15.

The receptor comes from a man between 18 and 29 years old who received the YFV17D yellow fever vaccine. Sequenced here: PBMCs, sampled before the yellow fever booster vaccination.

The CDR3 loop reads CSVRGGNTQYF. For the CDR3, the DNA is TGCAGTGTTCGCGGGGGGAATACGCAGTATTTT. The chain employs TRBV20-1 and TRBJ2-3; 8 positions match TRBD2. This CDR3 has 11 residues. Trimming at V came to 7 bases and at J to 7 bases, leaving 4 bases not matched to a gene. Germline V gene sequence: CDR1 DFQATT, CDR2 SNEGSKA (reference sequence).